These T cell receptor beta chains were read from a single sample in a study of T cell responses to AZD1222 COVID-19 vaccine. Libraries were prepared by immunoSEQ multiplex PCR; TCRdb keeps only in-frame clonotypes and omits some of them. The repertoire holds approximately 93,000 clones, roughly nine tenths seen once, with roughly 5.3% in the top ten. The specimen was peripheral blood, collected 28 days after the second AZD1222 dose. The source of these receptors is an adult who received the AZD1222 COVID-19 vaccine. CDR3s include the opening cysteine and the closing phenylalanine or tryptophan. A D gene is named only where the DNA matches it firmly. Not all rows give a size; the values are once, few, many and, for expanded clones, a class.

V	size	J	D	length	CDR3	DNA
TRBV6-2/TRBV6-3	NA	TRBJ2-7	NA	14	CASSYPPRAHEQYF	TGTGCCAGCAGTTACCCCCCCCGGGCTCACGAGCAGTACTTC
TRBV9	NA	TRBJ2-7	TRBD2	14	CASSVSSGWYEQYF	TGTGCCAGCAGCGTATCTAGCGGGTGGTACGAGCAGTACTTC
TRBV5-4	NA	TRBJ1-6	NA	14	CASSFGQYNSPLHF	TGTGCCAGCAGCTTCGGGCAGTATAATTCACCCCTCCACTTT
TRBV29-1	NA	TRBJ1-2	NA	12	CSVVNRFYGYTF	TGCAGCGTTGTGAACAGGTTCTATGGCTACACCTTC
TRBV4-2	once	TRBJ1-5	NA	17	CASSQGHTFPISQPQHF	TGTGCCAGCAGCCAAGGGCATACGTTTCCGATTTCTCAGCCCCAGCATTTT
TRBV5-1	NA	TRBJ2-1	TRBD2	16	CASSLMGLAGGHEQFF	TGCGCCAGCAGCTTGATGGGTCTAGCGGGGGGGCACGAGCAGTTCTTC
TRBV29-1	NA	TRBJ2-7	TRBD1	12	CSVEGDRGEQYF	TGCAGCGTTGAAGGGGACAGGGGCGAGCAGTACTTC
TRBV18	NA	TRBJ2-1	TRBD1	16	CASSPSGGTGGNEQFF	TGTGCCAGCTCACCCTCAGGCGGGACAGGGGGCAATGAGCAGTTCTTC
TRBV6-4	NA	TRBJ2-1	TRBD2	13	CASSEGTSNEQFF	TGTGCCAGCAGTGAGGGGACTAGCAATGAGCAGTTCTTC
TRBV5-6	once	TRBJ1-3	NA	16	CASSVGSYSSGNTIYF	TGTGCCAGCAGCGTGGGTAGTTACAGCTCTGGAAACACCATATATTTT
TRBV4-1	NA	TRBJ2-1	NA	15	CASSPYGRDPNEQFF	TGCGCCAGCAGCCCTTACGGCCGGGACCCCAATGAGCAGTTCTTC
TRBV5-1	few	TRBJ1-1	NA	13	CASSLTMNTEAFF	TGCGCCAGCAGCTTGACTATGAACACTGAAGCTTTCTTT
TRBV6-5	once	TRBJ1-1	NA	12	CATHSGVSEAFF	TGTGCCACCCATTCAGGGGTCTCTGAAGCTTTCTTT
TRBV11-1	NA	TRBJ1-1	NA	15	CASSLVRGLNTEAFF	TGTGCCAGCAGCTTAGTCCGGGGTTTGAACACTGAAGCTTTCTTT
TRBV6-1	NA	TRBJ2-5	NA	14	CASSEYGGGETQYF	TGTGCCAGCAGTGAATATGGTGGGGGGGAGACCCAGTACTTC
TRBV28	NA	TRBJ2-4	TRBD2	15	CASSLLGTSRNIQYF	TGTGCCAGCAGTTTACTTGGGACTAGCAGAAACATTCAGTACTTC
TRBV9	NA	TRBJ2-5	NA	14	CASSVVGSAETQYF	TGTGCCAGCAGCGTAGTAGGGTCGGCGGAGACCCAGTACTTC
TRBV6-6	NA	TRBJ2-3	NA	12	CASSYLEDTQYF	TGTGCCAGCAGTTACCTAGAAGATACGCAGTATTTT
TRBV5-4	NA	TRBJ1-5	NA	13	CASSLDPYQPQHF	TGTGCCAGCAGCTTGGACCCGTATCAGCCCCAGCATTTT
TRBV25-1	NA	TRBJ1-2	NA	12	CASSGGGYGYTF	TGTGCCAGCAGTGGGGGAGGCTATGGCTACACCTTC
TRBV2	NA	TRBJ1-2	NA	14	CASTPDGQRYGYTF	TGTGCCAGCACCCCGGACGGGCAACGCTATGGCTACACCTTC
TRBV20-1	NA	TRBJ1-6	NA	14	CSASQGAQNSPLHF	TGCAGTGCTAGTCAAGGGGCGCAGAATTCACCCCTCCACTTT
TRBV4-1	NA	TRBJ1-5	TRBD1	15	CASSQEGTGNQPQHF	TGCGCCAGCAGCCAGGAAGGGACAGGCAATCAGCCCCAGCATTTT
TRBV27	NA	TRBJ2-3	NA	17	CASSPQLQLSSTDTQYF	TGTGCCAGCAGTCCCCAGTTACAGCTTTCTAGCACAGATACGCAGTATTTT
TRBV23-1	once	TRBJ1-4	TRBD1	15	CASSPPGGRHEKLFF	TGCGCCAGCAGTCCCCCAGGGGGAAGGCATGAAAAACTGTTTTTT
TRBV2	NA	TRBJ1-1	NA	13	CASTKDRNTEAFF	TGTGCCAGCACCAAGGACAGGAACACTGAAGCTTTCTTT
TRBV10-3	once	TRBJ1-2	TRBD1	16	CAISDRDRDHNYGYTF	TGTGCCATCAGTGACCGAGACAGGGACCATAACTATGGCTACACCTTC
TRBV5-1	NA	TRBJ2-2	NA	13	CAVGGQDTGELFF	TGCGCCGTAGGGGGGCAGGACACCGGGGAGCTGTTTTTT
TRBV6-2/TRBV6-3	NA	TRBJ2-7	TRBD1	15	CASSTRDRSVYEQYF	TGTGCCAGCAGTACGCGGGACAGGTCGGTCTACGAGCAGTACTTC
TRBV29-1	NA	TRBJ1-2	NA	14	CSVEDQTANYGYTF	TGCAGCGTTGAAGACCAGACAGCTAACTATGGCTACACCTTC
TRBV29-1	NA	TRBJ1-1	NA	11	CSYLPGGEAFF	TGCAGCTATCTCCCGGGCGGTGAAGCTTTCTTT
TRBV20-1	once	TRBJ2-2	TRBD1	19	CSASFLKGQGLSRTGELFF	TGCAGTGCTAGTTTTCTTAAGGGACAGGGGCTCTCGAGGACCGGGGAGCTGTTTTTT
TRBV25-1	NA	TRBJ1-1	NA	13	CASSGTVNTEAFF	TGTGCCAGCAGTGGGACAGTGAACACTGAAGCTTTCTTT
TRBV19	NA	TRBJ2-1	NA	13	CASTLGQYNEQFF	TGTGCCAGTACCCTTGGACAGTACAATGAGCAGTTCTTC
TRBV19	NA	TRBJ1-5	NA	11	CASSQQGSQHF	TGTGCCAGTAGTCAACAGGGCTCCCAGCATTTT
TRBV6-2/TRBV6-3	NA	TRBJ2-5	NA	11	CASSRKETQYF	TGTGCCAGCAGTAGAAAAGAGACCCAGTACTTC
TRBV9	NA	TRBJ2-7	TRBD1	15	CASSSGQGPAYEQYF	TGTGCCAGCAGCTCCGGACAGGGGCCCGCCTACGAGCAGTACTTC
TRBV27	NA	TRBJ1-6	NA	14	CASNYGTPNSPLHF	TGTGCCAGCAACTACGGGACACCGAATTCACCCCTCCACTTT
TRBV29-1	NA	TRBJ1-3	NA	16	CSVGGTREGSGNTIYF	TGCAGCGTTGGAGGGACCAGAGAAGGCTCTGGAAACACCATATATTTT
TRBV6-2/TRBV6-3	NA	TRBJ1-1	TRBD1	21	CASSYSTIPGQGARMNTEAFF	TGTGCCAGCAGTTACTCAACGATACCCGGACAGGGGGCTAGGATGAACACTGAAGCTTTCTTT
TRBV9	NA	TRBJ2-1	NA	15	CASSVAVAAWNEQFF	TGTGCCAGCAGCGTAGCTGTGGCCGCTTGGAATGAGCAGTTCTTC
TRBV30	NA	TRBJ1-4	NA	15	CAWSVGGGADEKLFF	TGTGCCTGGAGTGTAGGGGGAGGAGCGGATGAAAAACTGTTTTTT
TRBV7-2	NA	TRBJ2-1	NA	14	CASSLSAAYNEQFF	TGTGCCAGCAGCTTATCGGCAGCTTACAATGAGCAGTTCTTC
TRBV4-3	NA	TRBJ2-1	NA	14	CASSQIQGYNEQFF	TGCGCCAGCAGCCAGATACAGGGCTACAATGAGCAGTTCTTC
TRBV7-9	few	TRBJ2-1	NA	14	CASSFGAAYIQQFF	TGTGCCAGCAGCTTTGGAGCAGCCTACATACAGCAGTTCTTC
TRBV7-6	NA	TRBJ2-1	NA	15	CASSGGRGSYNEQFF	TGTGCCAGCAGCGGGGGGCGAGGCTCCTACAATGAGCAGTTCTTC
TRBV7-2	NA	TRBJ1-2	NA	14	CASSLGRGDYGYTF	TGTGCCAGCAGCTTAGGTCGGGGTGACTATGGCTACACCTTC